Described below is a single TCR beta chain sequence and its context. The antigen it recognizes is unknown. Per-base qualities were not stored, and no clone one base away is much larger. Sample time point, as interpreted from the label and publication: 100 days after allo-HCT. Blood samples were obtained from recipients approximately 28 days before transplant and at days 30, 100 and 180 after transplant. Nuclei Lysis Solution was used to extract genomic DNA from fresh or cryopreserved unfractionated peripheral blood mononuclear cells. This specimen belongs to a study of T cell clonotyping in hematopoietic cell transplantation (dated by TCRdb to the early 2020s). Study-wide context: A total of some 140 blood samples were gathered in the study from roughly 40 consecutive transplant recipients along with their related donors. Patients were recruited between 2015 and January 2017 and followed until late 2020 or death. Broader findings and caveats from the paper: Sample size was limited, and cells were not sorted, so CD4 and CD8 repertoire contributions could not be separated. Just a small fraction of recipient repertoires overlapped with donor repertoires, and more than 95% appeared de novo at the given depth. A decrease in recipient TCR diversity was observed after transplant, and a progressive increase in pathologically expanded clonotypes was seen from day 30 to day 180. Broader TCR repertoire diversity after transplant was predicted by Inverse Simpson Index values from donors and from recipients before transplant.

V lost 5 bases and J lost 4 bases, and the count of bases not matched to a germline gene is 2. The cysteine opens and the phenylalanine closes a CDR3 of 15 amino acids. The CDR3 DNA has 45 bases and is translated from base 1. Sequences PRHDT (CDR1) and FYEKMQ (CDR2) are obtained from the germline V gene (reference sequence). TCR beta CDR3 regions were amplified from genomic DNA with the immunoSEQ assay, a bias-controlled multiplex PCR using V- and J-specific primers. A second PCR step added a proprietary barcode and Illumina adapter sequences to the CDR3 amplicons. An Illumina MiSeq instrument was used to sequence the CDR3 libraries. Regarding the original processing steps: immunoSEQ Analyzer 3.0 was used for export and quality control, with R Bioconductor and Immunarch used for downstream analyses. Repertoire metrics were calculated using only productive rearrangements within the normalized downsampled data set. In the normalized cohort, clonotypes with more than 5 templates were defined as pathologically expanded. The Inverse Simpson Index was used to measure repertoire diversity. CMV-specificity analyses were carried out on the non-normalized data set to capture all clonotypes. Imported from immuneACCESS, the table was reduced by TCRdb to in-frame sequences with V and J called. These copies leave out some clones; in studies compared against another copy, an unresolved V gene accounts for under half, and the cause of the remainder is not known. The D gene and trimming were derived from the DNA, and the V and J assignments and clone size from that table. The sample table records some 29,000 clones; 90% to 95% of these occur just once. The ten biggest clones cover 9.5% to 12% of the sample.

The source is a female patient in her forties or fifties who had an allogeneic stem cell transplant from a related donor, so the T cells may come from the graft donor. Some clones in this sample may be carry-over from other donors' samples. The chain was built from TRBV13 and TRBJ2-3; TRBD2 lines up with 14 middle nucleotides. The input for sequencing was PBMCs, taken 100 days after allogeneic stem cell transplant. The CDR3 region: CASSMTSGGADTQYF. The sequence in DNA is TGTGCCAGCAGCATGACTAGCGGGGGGGCAGATACGCAGTATTTT. The CDR3 plus the reference TRBV13 and TRBJ2-3 genes for the other parts give the full variable domain: AAGVIQSPRHLIKEKRETATLKCYPIPRHDTVYWYQQGPGQDPQFLISFYEKMQSDKGSIPDRFSAQQFSDYHSELNMSSLELGDSALYFCASSMTSGGADTQYFGPGTRLTVL.